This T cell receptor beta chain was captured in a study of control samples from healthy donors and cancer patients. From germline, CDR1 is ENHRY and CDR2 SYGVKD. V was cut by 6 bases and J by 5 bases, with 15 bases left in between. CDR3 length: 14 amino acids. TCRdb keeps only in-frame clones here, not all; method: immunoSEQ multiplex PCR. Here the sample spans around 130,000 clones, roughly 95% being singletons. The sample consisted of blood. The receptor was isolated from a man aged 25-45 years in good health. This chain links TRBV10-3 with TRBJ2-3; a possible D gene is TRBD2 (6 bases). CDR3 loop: CAIRDYQTGDTQYF. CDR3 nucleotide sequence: TGTGCCATCAGGGACTACCAAACCGGAGATACGCAGTATTTT.